This T cell receptor beta chain was identified during a study of cytomegalovirus exposure and HLA in healthy donors. 60 Vbeta and 13 Jbeta primers were used in PCR. TCRdb keeps only in-frame clones here, not all; method: immunoSEQ multiplex PCR. The table includes about 160,000 clones, roughly 82% detected once. Germline-derived CDR1 and CDR2 are MNHNY and SVGAGI (reference sequence). The V segment lost 4 bases and the J segment 0 bases; nucleotides outside the gene matches: 4. The CDR3 runs to 16 residues. The receptor was derived from a girl aged 5-17 years in good health and CMV-seropositive. The V and J genes are TRBV6-6 and TRBJ2-1, with 9 bases identical to TRBD2. The sequencing input was PBMCs. CDR3: CASSSGLASSYNEQFF. DNA for the CDR3: TGTGCCAGCAGTTCCGGACTAGCGAGCTCCTACAATGAGCAGTTCTTC.